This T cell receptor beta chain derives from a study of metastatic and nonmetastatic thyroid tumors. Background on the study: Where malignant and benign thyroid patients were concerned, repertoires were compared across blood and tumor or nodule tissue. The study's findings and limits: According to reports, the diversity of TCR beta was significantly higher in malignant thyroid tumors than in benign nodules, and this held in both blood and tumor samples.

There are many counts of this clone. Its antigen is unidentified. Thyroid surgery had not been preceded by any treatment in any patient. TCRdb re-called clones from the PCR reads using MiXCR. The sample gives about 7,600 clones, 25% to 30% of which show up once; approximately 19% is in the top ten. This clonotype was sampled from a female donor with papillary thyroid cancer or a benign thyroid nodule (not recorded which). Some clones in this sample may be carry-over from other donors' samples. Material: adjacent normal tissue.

The CDR3 is CSARKGAGADTQYF. DNA for the CDR3: TGCAGTGCTAGGAAGGGGGCGGGAGCAGATACGCAGTATTTT. V usage is TRBV20-1 and J usage is TRBJ2-3; D is tentatively TRBD1 or TRBD2 (7 bases each). This CDR3 is built from 14 residues. V was trimmed by 3 bases and J by 4 bases, leaving 14 bases between them. Per germline, CDR1 DFQATT and CDR2 SNEGSKA (reference sequence).